This T cell receptor (beta chain) came from a study of cytomegalovirus exposure and HLA in healthy donors. With 60 Vbeta and 13 Jbeta primers, the PCR was carried out. Clones were read by immunoSEQ multiplex PCR, and TCRdb kept only the in-frame ones, dropping some. The sample consists of 150,000 to 200,000 clones, 75% to 85% of them appearing once. Germline CDR1 reads SGHNT; CDR2 reads YYREEE (reference sequence). V shed 3 bases and J shed 4 bases, with 12 bases lying between them. The CDR3 length is 14 residues. This sequence originates from a woman aged 45-65 years in good health and CMV-seropositive. Sequencing was carried out using PBMCs. V and J are TRBV5-4 and TRBJ2-3, with D perhaps matching TRBD1 (5 bases). CDR3 in amino acids: CASSSTDKPDTQYF. In DNA form, the CDR3 reads TGTGCCAGCAGCTCAACGGACAAGCCAGATACGCAGTATTTT.